This T cell receptor beta chain was obtained from a study of blood T cell repertoires in COVID-19. Study-level background: Donors in the United States, Italy and Spain gave samples during acute or convalescent COVID-19. Nucleic acid was either cDNA or gDNA, and it came from T cells, B-cell-depleted T cells, or PBMCs.

As handled by the study authors: Amplification of reference gene primers was used by the study to estimate nucleated cell counts. Some clones are missing from TCRdb's copy, which holds only in-frame ones; the method was immunoSEQ multiplex PCR. V and J calls and clone size come straight from that table; D and trimming were deduced from the DNA. In the table there are a few hundred thousand clones, roughly 84% of which are singletons. This sequence was found in a man between 50 and 59 years old who had recovered from COVID-19. Sequencing was performed on peripheral blood.

The CDR3 reads CATSDPGTGYGNEQFF. CDR3 nucleotides: TGTGCCACCAGTGACCCAGGGACAGGGTATGGCAATGAGCAGTTCTTC. V gene TRBV24-1 combines with J gene TRBJ2-1; 9 bases align to TRBD1. The trim removed 4 bases at V and 6 bases at J, leaving 9 bases unmatched. Germline V gives CDR1 KGHDR, CDR2 SFDVKD. This CDR3 is built from 16 residues.